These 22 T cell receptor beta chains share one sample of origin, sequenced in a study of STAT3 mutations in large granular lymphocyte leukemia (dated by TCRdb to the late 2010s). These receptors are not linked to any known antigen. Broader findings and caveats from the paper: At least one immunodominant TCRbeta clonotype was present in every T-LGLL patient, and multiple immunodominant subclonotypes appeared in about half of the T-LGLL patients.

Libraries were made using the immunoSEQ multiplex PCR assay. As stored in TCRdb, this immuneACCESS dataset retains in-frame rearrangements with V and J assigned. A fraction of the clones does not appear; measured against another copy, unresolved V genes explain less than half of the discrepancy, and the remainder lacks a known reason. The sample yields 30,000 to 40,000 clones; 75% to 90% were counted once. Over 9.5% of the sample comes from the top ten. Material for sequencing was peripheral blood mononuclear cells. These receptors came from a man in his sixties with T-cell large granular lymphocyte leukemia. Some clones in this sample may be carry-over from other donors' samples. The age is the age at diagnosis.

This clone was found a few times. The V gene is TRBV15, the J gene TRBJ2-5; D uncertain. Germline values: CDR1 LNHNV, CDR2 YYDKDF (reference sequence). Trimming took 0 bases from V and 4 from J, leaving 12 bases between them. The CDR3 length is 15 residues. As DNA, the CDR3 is TGTGCCACCAGCAGAGATTGGGTTTCGGTAGAGACCCAGTACTTC. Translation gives CATSRDWVSVETQYF.

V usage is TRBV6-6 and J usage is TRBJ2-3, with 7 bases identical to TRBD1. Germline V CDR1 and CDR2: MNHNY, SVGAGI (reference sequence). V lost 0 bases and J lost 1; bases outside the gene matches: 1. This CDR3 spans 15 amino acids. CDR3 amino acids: CASSYSGTGTDTQYF. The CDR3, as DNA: TGTGCCAGCAGTTACTCAGGGACAGGCACAGATACGCAGTATTTT.

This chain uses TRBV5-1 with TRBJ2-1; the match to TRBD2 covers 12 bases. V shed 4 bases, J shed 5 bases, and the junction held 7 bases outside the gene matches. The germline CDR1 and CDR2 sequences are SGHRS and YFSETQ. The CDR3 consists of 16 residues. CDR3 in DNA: TGCGCCAGCAGCCCCCGACTAGCGGGAGTCGACAATGAGCAGTTCTTC. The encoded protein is CASSPRLAGVDNEQFF. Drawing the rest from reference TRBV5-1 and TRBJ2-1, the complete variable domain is KAGVTQTPRYLIKTRGQQVTLSCSPISGHRSVSWYQQTPGQGLQFLFEYFSETQRNKGNFPGRFSGRQFSNSRSEMNVSTLELGDSALYLCASSPRLAGVDNEQFFGPGTRLTVL.

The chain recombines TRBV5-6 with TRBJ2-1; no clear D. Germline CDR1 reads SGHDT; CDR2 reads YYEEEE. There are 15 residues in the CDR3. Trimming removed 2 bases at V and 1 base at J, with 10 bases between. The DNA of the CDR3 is TGTGCCAGCAGCTTTAGGGCGGTTTCCTACAATGAGCAGTTCTTC. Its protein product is CASSFRAVSYNEQFF.

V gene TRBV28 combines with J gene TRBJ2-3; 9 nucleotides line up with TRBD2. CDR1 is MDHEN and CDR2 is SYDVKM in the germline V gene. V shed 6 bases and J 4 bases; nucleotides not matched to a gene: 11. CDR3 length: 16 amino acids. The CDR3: CASRAGGARGADTQYF. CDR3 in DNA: TGTGCCAGCAGAGCGGGGGGCGCAAGGGGAGCAGATACGCAGTATTTT.

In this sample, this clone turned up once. CDR3 amino acids: CASSPTGSYEQYF. The DNA of the CDR3 is TGTGCCAGCAGTCCAACAGGGTCCTACGAGCAGTACTTC. The chain links TRBV25-1 to TRBJ2-7; D may be TRBD1 (6 bases). The CDR3 spans 13 residues. Per the germline V gene, CDR1 is MGHDK and CDR2 is SYGVNS. Deletions cut 5 bases from V and 1 base from J, with 9 bases between.

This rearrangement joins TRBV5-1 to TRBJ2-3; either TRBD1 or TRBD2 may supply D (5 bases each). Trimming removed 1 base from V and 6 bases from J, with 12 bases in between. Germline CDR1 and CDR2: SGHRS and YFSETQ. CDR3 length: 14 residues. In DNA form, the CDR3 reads TGCGCCAGCAGCTTGTCGGGGCCCTATGATACGCAGTATTTT. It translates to CASSLSGPYDTQYF.

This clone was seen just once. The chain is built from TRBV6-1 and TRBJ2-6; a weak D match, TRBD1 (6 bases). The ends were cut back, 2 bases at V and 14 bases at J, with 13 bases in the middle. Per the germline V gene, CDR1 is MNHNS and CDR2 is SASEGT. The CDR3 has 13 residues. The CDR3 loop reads CASSEMGHLLLTF. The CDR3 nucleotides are TGTGCCAGCAGTGAAATGGGACACCTACTCCTGACTTTC.

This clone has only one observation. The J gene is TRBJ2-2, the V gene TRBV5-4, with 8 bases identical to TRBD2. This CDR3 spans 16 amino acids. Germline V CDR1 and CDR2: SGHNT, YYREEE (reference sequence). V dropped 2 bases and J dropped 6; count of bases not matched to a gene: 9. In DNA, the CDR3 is TGTGCCAGCAGCTTCGGGACGGGAGGGCCCCCCGGGGAGCTGTTTTTT. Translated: CASSFGTGGPPGELFF.

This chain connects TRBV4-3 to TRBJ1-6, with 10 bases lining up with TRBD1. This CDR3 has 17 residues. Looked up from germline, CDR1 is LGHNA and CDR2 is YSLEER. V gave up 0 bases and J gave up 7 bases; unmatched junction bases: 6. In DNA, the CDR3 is TGCGCCAGCAGCCAAGATAGGGACAGGGGTTGGAATTCACCCCTCCACTTT. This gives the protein CASSQDRDRGWNSPLHF.

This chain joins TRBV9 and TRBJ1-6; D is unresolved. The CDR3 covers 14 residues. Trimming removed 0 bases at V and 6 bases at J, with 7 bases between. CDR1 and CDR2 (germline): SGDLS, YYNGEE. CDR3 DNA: TGTGCCAGCAGCGTAGGTTTCTCTAATTCACCCCTCCACTTT. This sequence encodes CASSVGFSNSPLHF.

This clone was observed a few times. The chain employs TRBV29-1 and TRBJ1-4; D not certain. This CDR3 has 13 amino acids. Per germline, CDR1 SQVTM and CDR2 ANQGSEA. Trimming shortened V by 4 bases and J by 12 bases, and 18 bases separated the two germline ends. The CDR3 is CSVVLSTRSELFF. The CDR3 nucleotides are TGCAGCGTTGTCCTCTCCACCCGATCGGAACTGTTTTTT.

The CDR3 coding sequence is TGTGCCAGCAGCCAAGGACTAGCGGATACCTACAATGAGCAGTTCTTC. Its translation: CASSQGLADTYNEQFF. The rearrangement joins TRBV4-2 to TRBJ2-1, with TRBD2 matching over 9 bases. The CDR3 covers 16 residues. V shed 1 base, J shed 2 bases, and the junction held 3 bases outside the gene matches. Germline V gene data show CDR1 as LGHNA and CDR2 as YNFKEQ.

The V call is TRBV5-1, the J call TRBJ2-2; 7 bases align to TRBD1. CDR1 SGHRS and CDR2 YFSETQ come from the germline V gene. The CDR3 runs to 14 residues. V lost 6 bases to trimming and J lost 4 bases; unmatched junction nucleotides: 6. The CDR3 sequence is CASIETGSTGELFF. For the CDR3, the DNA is TGCGCCAGCATCGAGACAGGGTCCACCGGGGAGCTGTTTTTT. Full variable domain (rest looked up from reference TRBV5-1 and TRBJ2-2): KAGVTQTPRYLIKTRGQQVTLSCSPISGHRSVSWYQQTPGQGLQFLFEYFSETQRNKGNFPGRFSGRQFSNSRSEMNVSTLELGDSALYLCASIETGSTGELFFGEGSRLTVL.

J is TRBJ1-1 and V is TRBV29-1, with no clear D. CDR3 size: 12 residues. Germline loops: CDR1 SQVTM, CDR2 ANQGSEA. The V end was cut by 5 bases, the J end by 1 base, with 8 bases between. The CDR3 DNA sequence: TGCAGCGTTTCCCTCCCGAACACTGAAGCTTTCTTT. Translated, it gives CSVSLPNTEAFF.

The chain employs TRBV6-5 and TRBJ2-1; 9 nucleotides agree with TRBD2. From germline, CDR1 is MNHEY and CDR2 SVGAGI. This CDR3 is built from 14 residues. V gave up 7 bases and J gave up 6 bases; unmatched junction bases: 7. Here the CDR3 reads CASTVRREGNEQFF. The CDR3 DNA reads TGTGCCAGCACCGTACGGCGGGAGGGCAATGAGCAGTTCTTC.

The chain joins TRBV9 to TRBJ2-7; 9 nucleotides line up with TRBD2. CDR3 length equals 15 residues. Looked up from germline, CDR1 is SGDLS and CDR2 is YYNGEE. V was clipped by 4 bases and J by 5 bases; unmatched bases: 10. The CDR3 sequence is CASSPRIAGDHEQYF. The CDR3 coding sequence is TGTGCCAGCAGCCCCCGTATAGCGGGAGACCACGAGCAGTACTTC.

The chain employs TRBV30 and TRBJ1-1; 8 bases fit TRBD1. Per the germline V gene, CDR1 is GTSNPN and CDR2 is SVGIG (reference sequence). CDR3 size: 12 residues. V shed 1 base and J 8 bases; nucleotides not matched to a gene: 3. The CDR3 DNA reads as TGTGCCTGGAGTGGGCGGGACAGGGAAGCTTTCTTT. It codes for CAWSGRDREAFF.

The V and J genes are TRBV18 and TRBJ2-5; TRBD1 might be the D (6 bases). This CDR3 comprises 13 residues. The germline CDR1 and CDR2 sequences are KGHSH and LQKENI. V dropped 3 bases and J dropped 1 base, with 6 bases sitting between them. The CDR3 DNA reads TGTGCCAGCTCACCGGACAGCCAAGAGACCCAGTACTTC. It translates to CASSPDSQETQYF.

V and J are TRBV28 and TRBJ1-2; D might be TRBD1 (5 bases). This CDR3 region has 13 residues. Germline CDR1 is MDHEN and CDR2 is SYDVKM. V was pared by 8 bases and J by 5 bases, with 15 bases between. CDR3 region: CASGGSSPYGYTF. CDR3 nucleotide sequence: TGTGCCAGCGGGGGATCTAGTCCTTATGGCTACACCTTC.

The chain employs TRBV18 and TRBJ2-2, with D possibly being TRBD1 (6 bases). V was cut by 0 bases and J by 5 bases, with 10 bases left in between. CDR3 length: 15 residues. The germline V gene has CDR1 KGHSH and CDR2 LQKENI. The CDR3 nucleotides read TGTGCCAGCTCACCACCTATCGGACAGACCGGGGAGCTGTTTTTT. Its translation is CASSPPIGQTGELFF.

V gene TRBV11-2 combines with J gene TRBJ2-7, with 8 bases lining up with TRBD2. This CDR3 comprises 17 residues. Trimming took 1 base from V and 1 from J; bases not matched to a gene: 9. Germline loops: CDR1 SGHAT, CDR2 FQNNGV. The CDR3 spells CASSLGTGGRPSYEQYF. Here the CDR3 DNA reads TGTGCCAGCAGCTTAGGAACGGGCGGGAGGCCGTCCTACGAGCAGTACTTC.